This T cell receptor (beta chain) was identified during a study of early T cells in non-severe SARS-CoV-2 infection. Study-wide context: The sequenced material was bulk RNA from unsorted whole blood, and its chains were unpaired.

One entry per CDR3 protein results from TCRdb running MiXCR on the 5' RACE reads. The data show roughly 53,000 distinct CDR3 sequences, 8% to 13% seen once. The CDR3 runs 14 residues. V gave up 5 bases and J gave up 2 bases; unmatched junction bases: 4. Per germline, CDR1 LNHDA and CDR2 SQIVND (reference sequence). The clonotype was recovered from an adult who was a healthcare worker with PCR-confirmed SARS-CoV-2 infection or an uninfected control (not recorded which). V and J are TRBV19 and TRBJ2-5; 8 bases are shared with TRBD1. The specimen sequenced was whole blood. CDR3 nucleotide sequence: TGTGCCAGTAGTCGGGACAGGACTCAAGAGACCCAGTACTTC. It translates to CASSRDRTQETQYF.